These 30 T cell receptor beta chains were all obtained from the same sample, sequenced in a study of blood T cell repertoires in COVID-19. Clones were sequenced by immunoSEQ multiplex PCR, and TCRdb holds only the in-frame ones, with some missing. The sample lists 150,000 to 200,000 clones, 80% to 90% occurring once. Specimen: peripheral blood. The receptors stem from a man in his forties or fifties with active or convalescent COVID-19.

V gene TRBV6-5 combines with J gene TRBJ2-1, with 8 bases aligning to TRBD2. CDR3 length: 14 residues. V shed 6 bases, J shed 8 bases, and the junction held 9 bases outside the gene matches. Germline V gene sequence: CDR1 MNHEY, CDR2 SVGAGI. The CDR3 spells CASRGAGGLDEQFF. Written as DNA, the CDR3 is TGTGCCAGCAGAGGGGCGGGAGGTTTGGATGAGCAGTTCTTC.

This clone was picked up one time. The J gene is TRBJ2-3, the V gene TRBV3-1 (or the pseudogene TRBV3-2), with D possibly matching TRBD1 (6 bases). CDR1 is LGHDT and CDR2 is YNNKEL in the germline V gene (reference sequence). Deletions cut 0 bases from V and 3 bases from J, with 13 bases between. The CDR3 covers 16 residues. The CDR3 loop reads CASSQDPGQLTDTQYF. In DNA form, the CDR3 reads TGTGCCAGCAGCCAAGATCCCGGACAGTTAACAGATACGCAGTATTTT.

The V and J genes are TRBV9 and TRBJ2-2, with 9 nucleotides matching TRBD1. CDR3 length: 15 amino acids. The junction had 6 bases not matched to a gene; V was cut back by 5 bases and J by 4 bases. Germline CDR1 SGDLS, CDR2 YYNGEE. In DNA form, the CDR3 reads TGTGCCAGCAGTAGACAGGGGGACGGCACCGGGGAGCTGTTTTTT. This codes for CASSRQGDGTGELFF.

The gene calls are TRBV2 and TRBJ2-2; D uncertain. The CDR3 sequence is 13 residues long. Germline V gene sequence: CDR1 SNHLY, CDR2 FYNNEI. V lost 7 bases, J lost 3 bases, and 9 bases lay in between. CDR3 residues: CASKLSYTGELFF. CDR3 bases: TGTGCCAGCAAGTTGAGTTACACCGGGGAGCTGTTTTTT.

DNA for the CDR3: TGTGCCAGTAAGGATGGCGCTAGCTCCTACAATGAGCAGTTCTTC. This sequence encodes CASKDGASSYNEQFF. The rearrangement uses TRBV19 and TRBJ2-1; D is undetermined. The CDR3 has 15 residues. Looked up from germline, CDR1 is LNHDA and CDR2 is SQIVND (reference sequence). Trimming removed 7 bases at V and 0 bases at J, with 13 bases between.

DNA of the CDR3: TGTGCCACATCCATAGACAACGTTAACACTGAAGCTTTCTTT. Translated: CATSIDNVNTEAFF. The chain carries TRBV2 and TRBJ1-1, with D hard to call. V gave up 10 bases and J gave up 2 bases, with 17 bases separating them. Germline V gene data show CDR1 as SNHLY and CDR2 as FYNNEI. This CDR3 region has 14 residues.

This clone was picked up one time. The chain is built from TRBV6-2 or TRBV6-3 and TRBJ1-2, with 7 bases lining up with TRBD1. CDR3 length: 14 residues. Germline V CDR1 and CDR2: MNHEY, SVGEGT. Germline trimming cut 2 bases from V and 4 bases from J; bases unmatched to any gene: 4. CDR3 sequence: CASSYRDRVYGYTF. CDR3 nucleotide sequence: TGTGCCAGCAGTTACCGAGACAGGGTCTATGGCTACACCTTC.

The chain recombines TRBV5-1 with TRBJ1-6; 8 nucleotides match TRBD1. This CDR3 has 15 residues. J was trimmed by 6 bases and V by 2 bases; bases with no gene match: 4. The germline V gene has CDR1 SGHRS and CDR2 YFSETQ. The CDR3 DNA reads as TGCGCCAGCAGCTTCCAGGGGGCGGTTAATTCACCCCTCCACTTT. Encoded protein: CASSFQGAVNSPLHF.

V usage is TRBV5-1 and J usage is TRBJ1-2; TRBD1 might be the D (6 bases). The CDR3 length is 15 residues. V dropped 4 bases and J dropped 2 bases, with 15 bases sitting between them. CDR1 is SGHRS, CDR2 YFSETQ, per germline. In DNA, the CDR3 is TGCGCCAGCAGCATGGACCCCGGGACAAACTATGGCTACACCTTC. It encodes CASSMDPGTNYGYTF.

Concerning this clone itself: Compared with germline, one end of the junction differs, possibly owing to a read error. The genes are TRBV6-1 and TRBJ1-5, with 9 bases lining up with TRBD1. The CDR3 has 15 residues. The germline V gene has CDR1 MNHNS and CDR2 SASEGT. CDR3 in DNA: TGTGCCAGCAGGGAAGGGACAGGGCGCAATCAGCCCCAGCATTTT. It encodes CASREGTGRNQPQHF.

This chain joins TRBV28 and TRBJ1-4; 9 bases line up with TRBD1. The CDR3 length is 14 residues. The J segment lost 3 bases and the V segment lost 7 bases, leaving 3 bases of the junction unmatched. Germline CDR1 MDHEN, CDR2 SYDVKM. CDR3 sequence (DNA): TGTGCCAGCACCAGGACAGGGGCTAATGAAAAACTGTTTTTT. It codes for CASTRTGANEKLFF. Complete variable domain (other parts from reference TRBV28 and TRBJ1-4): DVKVTQSSRYLVKRTGEKVFLECVQDMDHENMFWYRQDPGLGLRLIYFSYDVKMKEKGDIPEGYSVSREKKERFSLILESASTNQTSMYLCASTRTGANEKLFFGSGTQLSVL.

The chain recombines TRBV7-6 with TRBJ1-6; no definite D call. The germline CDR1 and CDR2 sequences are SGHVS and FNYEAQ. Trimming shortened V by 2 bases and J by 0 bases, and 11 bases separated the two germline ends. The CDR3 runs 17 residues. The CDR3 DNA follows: TGTGCCAGCAGCTTATCCGGGATTGGCTCCTATAATTCACCCCTCCACTTT. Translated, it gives CASSLSGIGSYNSPLHF.

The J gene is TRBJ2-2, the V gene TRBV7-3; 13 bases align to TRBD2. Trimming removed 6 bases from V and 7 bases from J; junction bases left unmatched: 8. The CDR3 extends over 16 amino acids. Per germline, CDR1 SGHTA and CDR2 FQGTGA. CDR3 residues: CASSLGLAGVDGELFF. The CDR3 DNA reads TGTGCCAGCAGTCTAGGACTAGCGGGAGTGGACGGGGAGCTGTTTTTT.

The CDR3 sequence is CASSPGSPSSYNEQFF. CDR3 nucleotides: TGTGCCAGCTCACCTGGGAGCCCAAGCTCCTACAATGAGCAGTTCTTC. The chain joins TRBV18 to TRBJ2-1; TRBD2 is a possible D gene (5 bases). The V gene's germline CDR1 is KGHSH and CDR2 LQKENI. The CDR3 runs 16 residues. V was clipped by 3 bases and J by 0 bases, with 12 bases between them. Full variable domain (rest looked up from reference TRBV18 and TRBJ2-1): NAGVMQNPRHLVRRRGQEARLRCSPMKGHSHVYWYRQLPEEGLKFMVYLQKENIIDESGMPKERFSAEFPKEGPSILRIQQVVRGDSAAYFCASSPGSPSSYNEQFFGPGTRLTVL.

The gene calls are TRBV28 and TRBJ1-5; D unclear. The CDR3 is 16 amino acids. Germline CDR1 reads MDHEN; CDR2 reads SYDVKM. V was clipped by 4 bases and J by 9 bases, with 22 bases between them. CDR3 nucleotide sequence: TGTGCCAGCAGTTCGCTACAAGGAGTCACGGTTCGGCCCCAGCATTTT. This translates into CASSSLQGVTVRPQHF.

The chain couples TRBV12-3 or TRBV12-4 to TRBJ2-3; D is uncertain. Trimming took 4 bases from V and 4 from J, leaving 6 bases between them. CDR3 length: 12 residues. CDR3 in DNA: TGTGCCAGCAGTTCCGGGTCAGATACGCAGTATTTT. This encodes CASSSGSDTQYF.

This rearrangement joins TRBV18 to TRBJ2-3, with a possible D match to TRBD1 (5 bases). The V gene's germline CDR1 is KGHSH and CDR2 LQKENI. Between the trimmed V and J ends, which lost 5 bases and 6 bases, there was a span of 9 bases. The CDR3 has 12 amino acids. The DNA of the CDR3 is TGTGCCAGCTCAGGCAACAGGGATACGCAGTATTTT. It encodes CASSGNRDTQYF.

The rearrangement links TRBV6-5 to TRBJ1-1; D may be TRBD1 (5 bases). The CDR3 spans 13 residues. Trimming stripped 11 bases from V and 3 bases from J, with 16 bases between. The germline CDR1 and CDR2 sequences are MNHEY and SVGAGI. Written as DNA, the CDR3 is TGTGCCGCTAGGGATCAGGGATACACTGAAGCTTTCTTT. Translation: CAARDQGYTEAFF.

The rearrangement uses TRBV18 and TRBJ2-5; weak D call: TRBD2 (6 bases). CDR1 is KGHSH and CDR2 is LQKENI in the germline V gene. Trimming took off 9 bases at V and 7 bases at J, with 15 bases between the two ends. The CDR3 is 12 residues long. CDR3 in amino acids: CASLREMGTQYF. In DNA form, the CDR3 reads TGTGCCAGTCTCCGGGAGATGGGGACCCAGTACTTC.

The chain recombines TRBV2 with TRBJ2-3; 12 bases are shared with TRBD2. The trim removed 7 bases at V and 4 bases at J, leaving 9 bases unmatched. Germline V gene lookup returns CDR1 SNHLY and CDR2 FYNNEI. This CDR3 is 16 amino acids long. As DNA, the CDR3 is TGTGCCAGCACTGACTCTAGCGGGGGGGTCGCAGATACGCAGTATTTT. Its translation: CASTDSSGGVADTQYF.

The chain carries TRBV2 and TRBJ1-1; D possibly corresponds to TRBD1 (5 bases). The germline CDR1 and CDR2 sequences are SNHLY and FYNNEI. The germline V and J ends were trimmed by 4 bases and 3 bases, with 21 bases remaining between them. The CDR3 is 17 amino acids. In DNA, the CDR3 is TGTGCCAGCAGTGGGGGACTATTTGAGGACACGGACACTGAAGCTTTCTTT. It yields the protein CASSGGLFEDTDTEAFF.

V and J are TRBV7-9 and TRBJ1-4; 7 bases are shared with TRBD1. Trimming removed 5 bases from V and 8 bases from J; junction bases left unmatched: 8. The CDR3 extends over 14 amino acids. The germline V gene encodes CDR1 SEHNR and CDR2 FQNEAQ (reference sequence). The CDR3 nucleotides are TGTGCCAGCAGCACGACAGGGACGAACGAAAAACTGTTTTTT. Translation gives CASSTTGTNEKLFF.

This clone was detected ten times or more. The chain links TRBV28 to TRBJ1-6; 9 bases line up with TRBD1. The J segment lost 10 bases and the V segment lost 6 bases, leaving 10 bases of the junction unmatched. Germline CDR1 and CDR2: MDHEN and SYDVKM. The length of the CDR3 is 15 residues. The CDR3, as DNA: TGTGCCAGCAGGGGAACGGACAGGGGTTACTCACCCCTCCACTTT. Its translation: CASRGTDRGYSPLHF.

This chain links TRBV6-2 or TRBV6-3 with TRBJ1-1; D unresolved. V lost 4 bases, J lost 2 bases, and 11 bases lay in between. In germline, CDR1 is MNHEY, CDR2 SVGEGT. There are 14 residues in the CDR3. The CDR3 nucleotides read TGTGCCAGCAGTTCACTCGCGGCCAACACTGAAGCTTTCTTT. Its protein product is CASSSLAANTEAFF.

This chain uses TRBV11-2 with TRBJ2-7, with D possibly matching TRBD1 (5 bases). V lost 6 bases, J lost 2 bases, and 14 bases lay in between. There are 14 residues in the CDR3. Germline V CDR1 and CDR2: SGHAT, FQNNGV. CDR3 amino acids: CASSLNRQTYEQYF. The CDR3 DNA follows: TGTGCCAGCAGTCTCAACAGGCAAACCTACGAGCAGTACTTC.

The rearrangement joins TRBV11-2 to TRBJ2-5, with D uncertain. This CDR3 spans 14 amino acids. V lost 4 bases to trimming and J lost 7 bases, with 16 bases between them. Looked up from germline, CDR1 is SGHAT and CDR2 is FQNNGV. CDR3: CASSSTTALRTQYF. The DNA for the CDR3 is TGTGCCAGCAGCTCCACCACTGCTTTGAGGACCCAGTACTTC.

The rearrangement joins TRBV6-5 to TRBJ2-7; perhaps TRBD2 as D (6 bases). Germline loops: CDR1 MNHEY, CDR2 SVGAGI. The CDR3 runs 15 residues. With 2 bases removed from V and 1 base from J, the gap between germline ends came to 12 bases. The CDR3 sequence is CASSYTPSESYEQYF. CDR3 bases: TGTGCCAGCAGTTACACCCCTAGCGAATCCTACGAGCAGTACTTC.

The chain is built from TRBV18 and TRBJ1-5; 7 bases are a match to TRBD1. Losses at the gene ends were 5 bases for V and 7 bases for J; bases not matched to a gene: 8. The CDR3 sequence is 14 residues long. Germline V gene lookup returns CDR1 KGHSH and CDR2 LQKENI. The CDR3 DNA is TGTGCCAGCTCAACTCACAGGGGTGGGCAGCCCCAGCATTTT. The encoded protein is CASSTHRGGQPQHF.

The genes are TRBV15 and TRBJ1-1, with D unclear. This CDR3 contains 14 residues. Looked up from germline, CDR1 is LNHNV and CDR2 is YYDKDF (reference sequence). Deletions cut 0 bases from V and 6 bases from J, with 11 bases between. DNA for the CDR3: TGTGCCACCAGCAGAGATATGGAAGCGTCTGAAGCTTTCTTT. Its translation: CATSRDMEASEAFF.

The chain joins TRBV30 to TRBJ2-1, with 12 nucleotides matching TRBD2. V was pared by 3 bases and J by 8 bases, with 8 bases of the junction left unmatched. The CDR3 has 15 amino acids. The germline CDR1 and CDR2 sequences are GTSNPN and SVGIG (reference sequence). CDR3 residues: CAWRLLAGGGHEQFF. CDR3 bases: TGTGCCTGGAGGCTACTAGCGGGAGGAGGGCATGAGCAGTTCTTC.